What follows are 10 T cell receptor beta chains derived from one specimen sequenced in a study of response to subunit inactivated influenza vaccine. TCRdb recomputed calls from the RT-PCR reads with MiXCR, one row per CDR3 protein. The sample lists around 500,000 distinct CDR3 sequences, 9.5% to 12% seen once, with about 12% in the top ten. This specimen was PBMCs from blood, taken roughly 46 days after vaccination. Receptors originate from a man aged 45 to 65 who received an inactivated influenza vaccine.

This clonotype has at least ten counts. This chain connects TRBV12-3 or TRBV12-4 to TRBJ2-1; 8 bases are shared with TRBD1. This CDR3 spans 12 amino acids. Trimming cost V 3 bases and J 11 bases; bases outside gene matches: 3. Written as DNA, the CDR3 is TGTGCCAGCAGTTTGGACAGGGCGAAGCAGTTCTTC. The encoded protein is CASSLDRAKQFF.

This clonotype was found many times. The chain employs TRBV5-1 and TRBJ1-1; possible D gene TRBD1, 6 bases. This CDR3 has 17 amino acids. Trimming removed 4 bases from V and 1 base from J, with 20 bases in between. The germline V gene encodes CDR1 SGHRS and CDR2 YFSETQ. The CDR3 region is CASSRYDGGWENTEAFF. In DNA, the CDR3 is TGCGCCAGCAGCCGTTATGATGGGGGCTGGGAGAACACTGAAGCTTTCTTT.

This clonotype was seen more than once but under ten times. The rearrangement links TRBV6-6 to TRBJ2-1; D gene unclear. Germline lookup yields CDR1 MNHNY and CDR2 SVGAGI (reference sequence). This CDR3 comprises 13 residues. Trimming took 6 bases from V and 7 from J, leaving 13 bases between them. The CDR3 sequence is CASSSDRVNEQFF. The CDR3, as DNA: TGTGCCAGCAGCTCAGATCGGGTGAATGAGCAGTTCTTC.

This chain connects TRBV7-9 to TRBJ2-5; no definite D call. The CDR3 extends over 14 amino acids. Germline V gives CDR1 SEHNR, CDR2 FQNEAQ (reference sequence). Trimming pared 5 bases from V and 2 bases from J, leaving 12 bases between. The CDR3 DNA reads TGTGCCAGCAGCCTACCGGTTCAGCAAGAGACCCAGTACTTC. This codes for CASSLPVQQETQYF.

This clonotype was counted a few times. This chain links TRBV28 with TRBJ2-1; TRBD1 matches 8 bases. CDR1 MDHEN and CDR2 SYDVKM come from the germline V gene. The length of the CDR3 is 15 residues. Trimming removed 5 bases from V and 2 bases from J; junction bases left unmatched: 5. CDR3: CASSRTGRTYNEQFF. CDR3 nucleotides: TGTGCCAGCAGTCGGACAGGGAGAACCTACAATGAGCAGTTCTTC.

DNA for the CDR3: TGTGCCAGCAGTTTAGGTTTACAGATCAATCAGCCCCAGCATTTT. This translates into CASSLGLQINQPQHF. The chain uses TRBV12-3 or TRBV12-4 and TRBJ1-5; D is uncertain. The CDR3 has 15 residues. V was cut by 1 base and J by 3 bases, with 10 bases left in between.

This clonotype was recorded a few times. The chain employs TRBV5-8 and TRBJ2-7; 11 nucleotides agree with TRBD2. Germline CDR1 is SGHTS and CDR2 is YDEGEE. Losses at the gene ends were 3 bases for V and 2 bases for J; bases not matched to a gene: 4. This CDR3 spans 15 amino acids. The CDR3 DNA reads TGTGCCAGCAGCTCAATAGCGGGAGGGACCTACGAGCAGTACTTC. This sequence encodes CASSSIAGGTYEQYF.

This clonotype was recorded many times. The V call is TRBV7-2, the J call TRBJ2-3; 7 bases are a match to TRBD2. The CDR3 is made up of 15 amino acids. The trim removed 8 bases at V and 6 bases at J, leaving 14 bases unmatched. Looked up from germline, CDR1 is SGHTA and CDR2 is FQGNSA. CDR3 bases: TGTGCCAGCGGCGTCGCGGCGGGGAGGGTCGATACGCAGTATTTT. It yields the protein CASGVAAGRVDTQYF.

Only one count was recorded for this clonotype. V usage is TRBV4-1 and J usage is TRBJ2-7; 13 nucleotides line up with TRBD2. The V gene's germline CDR1 is MGHRA and CDR2 YSYEKL. V was pared by 3 bases and J by 3 bases, with 14 bases of the junction left unmatched. This CDR3 contains 19 residues. CDR3 bases: TGCGCCAGCAGCCAGGCCGCCGGGACTAGCGGGAATCGGAACTACGAGCAGTACTTC. It yields the protein CASSQAAGTSGNRNYEQYF.

This clonotype was detected only a few times. CDR3 sequence: CASSLAGGEHTEAFF. The CDR3 DNA reads TGCGCCAGCAGCTTGGCGGGGGGCGAACACACTGAAGCTTTCTTT. The gene calls are TRBV5-1 and TRBJ1-1; perhaps TRBD1 as D (6 bases). Deletions cut 0 bases from V and 3 bases from J, with 12 bases between. There are 15 residues in the CDR3. Germline V gene lookup returns CDR1 SGHRS and CDR2 YFSETQ.